This paragraph reports one T cell receptor beta chain. The listed genes are named as in mouse. The read terminates 1 residue before the CDR3 end, so the remaining end is supplied by the germline J gene. This record comes from a study of tissue T cells after allogeneic stem cell transplantation. Sequencing of TCRbeta CDR3 at survey depth gave sequences and template counts. Repertoires were generated with immunoSEQ multiplex PCR, while TCRdb's copy carries only in-frame clones and drops some. In the table there are about 17,000 clones, around 70% of which are singletons. CDR1 NNHDY and CDR2 SYVADS come from the germline V gene. Trimming cost V 5 bases and J 1 base, with 8 bases left between them. This CDR3 region has 13 residues.

The receptor was derived from a female BALB/c mouse in good health. Strain MHC haplotype: H2-d. Sequencing was carried out using spleen. The J gene is TRBJ2-5, the V gene TRBV13-3; no definite D call. The sequenced part of the CDR3 DNA is TGTGCCAGCAGGACAAAATACCAAGACACCCAGTAC. Translated, it gives CASRTKYQDTQY. The whole CDR3 region reads CASRTKYQDTQYF.